The source of this T cell receptor beta chain is a study of T cells in Graves' hyperthyroidism and ophthalmopathy. Study context: Peripheral blood was collected at initial diagnosis, before any treatment. Overall study findings and caveats: Ophthalmopathy was model-predicted a median around 6.1 months pre-onset.

Germline-derived CDR1 and CDR2 are MNHNS and SASEGT. The CDR3 totals 15 residues. V was pared by 6 bases and J by 1 base, with 15 bases between. This clonotype was counted only a few times. What it recognizes is unknown. RNA transcripts provided the source from which TCR beta CDR3 regions were amplified. The TCR CDR3 was amplified in a first-round RT-PCR using the HTBI primer set. TCRdb used MiXCR to reprocess the multiplex PCR reads, holding one entry per CDR3 protein. The sample lists roughly 200,000 distinct CDR3 sequences, about 15% occurring once. Among the patients, aged 18 to 65, hyperthyroidism was newly diagnosed and had lasted under 2 months.

The rearrangement joins TRBV6-1 to TRBJ1-2, with D uncertain. This TCR was sampled from a woman aged 45 to 65 with Graves' hyperthyroidism. Sequenced: blood. The CDR3 spells CASRLDGFYNYGYTF. In DNA, the CDR3 is TGTGCCAGCAGACTCGACGGATTTTATAACTATGGCTACACCTTC.